This TCR beta chain was recovered during a study of T cell responses to AZD1222 COVID-19 vaccine. Regarding the study as a whole: Scientists sampled the repertoires only once the peak T cell response had passed. Among the donors, most were white British and more were female, and clonal diversity was possibly underestimated.

On this clone itself: The antigen remains undetermined.

The CDR3 runs 15 residues. Germline V gene sequence: CDR1 SNHLY, CDR2 FYNNEI. Trimming removed 7 bases from V and 4 bases from J; junction bases left unmatched: 6. Libraries were prepared by immunoSEQ multiplex PCR; TCRdb keeps only in-frame clonotypes and omits some of them. The table lists over 150,000 clones, 85% to 90% of them singletons. The genes are TRBV2 and TRBJ2-5, with 13 bases fitting TRBD2. The sequence derives from an adult in good health. The material sequenced was peripheral blood, taken on day 0 of AZD1222 vaccination. The CDR3 DNA reads TGTGCCAGCAACGGACTAGCGGGAGTCGGAGAGACCCAGTACTTC. This sequence encodes CASNGLAGVGETQYF.